This T cell receptor beta chain was captured by sequencing in a study of OX40 agonist ivuxolimab in advanced cancers. Looking at the study overall: Every 2 weeks, patients received ivuxolimab intravenously, dosed at 0.01 to 10 mg/kg. Study results and caveats: Expanded clones were, on average, more numerous among CD8+ T cells than CD4+. Both CD4+ and CD8+ T cell populations in blood had undergone clonal expansion by week 6 at 0.1 to 3.0 mg/kg.

Here immunoSEQ multiplex PCR was the method, and the copy in TCRdb shows in-frame clones only, minus some. The sample records about 71,000 clones, around 94% being singletons. Patients with autoimmune history or systemic immunosuppression were excluded. This clone was detected once. Its target is not known. CDR1 SGHAT and CDR2 FQNNGV come from the germline V gene. This CDR3 contains 13 residues. The V end lost 6 bases, the J end lost 1 base, and 8 bases lay between the germline ends. The chain couples TRBV11-2 to TRBJ2-3; maybe TRBD2 (6 bases). Sequences were derived from CD4+ or CD8+ T cells sorted from blood, sampled in a trial of the OX40 agonist ivuxolimab. This clonotype was obtained from an adult with an advanced solid tumor such as melanoma, head and neck, liver or kidney cancer. DNA for the CDR3: TGTGCCAGCAGAGGGGAGGGCACAGATACGCAGTATTTT. Its translation: CASRGEGTDTQYF. Together with reference TRBV11-2 and TRBJ2-3, the CDR3 gives the full variable domain: EAGVAQSPRYKIIEKRQSVAFWCNPISGHATLYWYQQILGQGPKLLIQFQNNGVVDDSQLPKDRFSAERLKGVDSTLKIQPAKLEDSAVYLCASRGEGTDTQYFGPGTRLTVL.